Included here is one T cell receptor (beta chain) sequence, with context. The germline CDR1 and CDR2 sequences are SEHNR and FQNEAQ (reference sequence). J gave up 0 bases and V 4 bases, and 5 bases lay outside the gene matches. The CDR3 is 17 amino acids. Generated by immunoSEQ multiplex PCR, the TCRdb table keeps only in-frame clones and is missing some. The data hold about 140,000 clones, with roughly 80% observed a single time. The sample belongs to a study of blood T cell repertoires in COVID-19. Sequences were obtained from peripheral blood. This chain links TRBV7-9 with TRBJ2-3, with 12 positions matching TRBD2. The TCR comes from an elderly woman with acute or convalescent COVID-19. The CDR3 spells CASSSLLAGGSTDTQYF. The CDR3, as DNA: TGTGCCAGCAGCTCCCTACTAGCGGGAGGCAGCACAGATACGCAGTATTTT.